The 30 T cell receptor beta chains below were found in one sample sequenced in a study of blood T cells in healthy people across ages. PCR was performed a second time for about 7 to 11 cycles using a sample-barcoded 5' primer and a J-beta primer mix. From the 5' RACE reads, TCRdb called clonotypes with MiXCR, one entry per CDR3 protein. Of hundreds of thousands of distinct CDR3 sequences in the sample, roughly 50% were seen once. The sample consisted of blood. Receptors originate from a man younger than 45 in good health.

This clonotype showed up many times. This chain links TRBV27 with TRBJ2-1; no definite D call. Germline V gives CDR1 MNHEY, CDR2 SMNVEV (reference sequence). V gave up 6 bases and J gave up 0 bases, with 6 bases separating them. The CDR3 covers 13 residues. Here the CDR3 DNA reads TGTGCCAGCAGCTTAAGCTCCTACAATGAGCAGTTCTTC. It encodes CASSLSSYNEQFF.

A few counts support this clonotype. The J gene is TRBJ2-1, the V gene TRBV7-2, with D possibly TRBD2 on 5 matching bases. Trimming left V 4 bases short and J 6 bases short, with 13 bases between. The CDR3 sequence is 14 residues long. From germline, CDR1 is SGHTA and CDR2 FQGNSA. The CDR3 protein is CASSSSWNGNEQFF. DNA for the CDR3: TGTGCCAGCAGCTCTAGCTGGAACGGCAATGAGCAGTTCTTC.

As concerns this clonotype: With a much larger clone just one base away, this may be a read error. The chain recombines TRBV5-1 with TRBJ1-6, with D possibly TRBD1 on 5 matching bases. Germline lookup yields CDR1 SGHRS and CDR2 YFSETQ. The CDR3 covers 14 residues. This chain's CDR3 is CAGSSQGYNSPLHF. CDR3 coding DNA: TGCGCCGGCAGCTCTCAGGGATATAATTCACCCCTCCACTTT.

In nucleotides, the CDR3 is TGTGCCAGCAGCCAAGGGAGTGCGTTTGGCTATGGCTACACCTTC. It is translated as CASSQGSAFGYGYTF. The chain is built from TRBV14 and TRBJ1-2; D not certain. Per germline, CDR1 SGHDN and CDR2 FVKESK. The CDR3 consists of 15 residues. Trimming removed 1 base at V and 4 bases at J, with 13 bases between.

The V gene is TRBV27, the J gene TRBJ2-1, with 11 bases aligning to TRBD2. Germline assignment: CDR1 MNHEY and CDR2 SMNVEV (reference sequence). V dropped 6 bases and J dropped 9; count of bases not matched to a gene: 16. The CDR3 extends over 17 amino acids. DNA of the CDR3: TGTGCCAGCAGCTTTGGGTTTACTAGCGGGAGTGCAGGTGAGCAGTTCTTC. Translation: CASSFGFTSGSAGEQFF.

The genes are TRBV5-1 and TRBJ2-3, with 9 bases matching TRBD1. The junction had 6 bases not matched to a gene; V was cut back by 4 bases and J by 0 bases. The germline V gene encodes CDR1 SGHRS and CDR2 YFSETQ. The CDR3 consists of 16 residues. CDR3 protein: CASSGGTGRSTDTQYF. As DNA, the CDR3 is TGCGCCAGCAGCGGGGGGACAGGGAGAAGCACAGATACGCAGTATTTT.

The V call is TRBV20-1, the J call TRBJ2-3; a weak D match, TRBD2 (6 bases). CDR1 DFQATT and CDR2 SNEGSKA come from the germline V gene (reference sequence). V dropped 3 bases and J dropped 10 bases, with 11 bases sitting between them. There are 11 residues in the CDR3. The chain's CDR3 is CSARVLAAQYF. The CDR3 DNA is TGCAGTGCTAGGGTACTAGCAGCGCAGTATTTT.

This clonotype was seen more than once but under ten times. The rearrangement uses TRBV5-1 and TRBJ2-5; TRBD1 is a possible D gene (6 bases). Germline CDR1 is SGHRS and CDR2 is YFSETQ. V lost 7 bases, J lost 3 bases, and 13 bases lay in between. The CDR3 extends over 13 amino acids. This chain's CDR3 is CASAGTGKETQYF. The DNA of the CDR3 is TGCGCCAGCGCCGGTACAGGGAAAGAGACCCAGTACTTC.

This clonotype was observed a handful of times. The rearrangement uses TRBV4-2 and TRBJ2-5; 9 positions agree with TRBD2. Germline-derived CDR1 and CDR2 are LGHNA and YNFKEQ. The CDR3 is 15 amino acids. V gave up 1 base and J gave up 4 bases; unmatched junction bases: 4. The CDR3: CASSQGLADGETQYF. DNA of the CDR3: TGTGCCAGCAGCCAAGGACTAGCGGATGGAGAGACCCAGTACTTC.

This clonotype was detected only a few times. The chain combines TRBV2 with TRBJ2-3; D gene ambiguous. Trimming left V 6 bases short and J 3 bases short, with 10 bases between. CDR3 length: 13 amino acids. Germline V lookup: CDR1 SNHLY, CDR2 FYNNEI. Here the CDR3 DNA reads TGTGCCAGCAGCGAACTCAGAACAGATACGCAGTATTTT. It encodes CASSELRTDTQYF. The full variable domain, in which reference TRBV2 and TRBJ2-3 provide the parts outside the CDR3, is EPEVTQTPSHQVTQMGQEVILRCVPISNHLYFYWYRQILGQKVEFLVSFYNNEISEKSEIFDDQFSVERPDGSNFTLKIRSTKLEDSAMYFCASSELRTDTQYFGPGTRLTVL.

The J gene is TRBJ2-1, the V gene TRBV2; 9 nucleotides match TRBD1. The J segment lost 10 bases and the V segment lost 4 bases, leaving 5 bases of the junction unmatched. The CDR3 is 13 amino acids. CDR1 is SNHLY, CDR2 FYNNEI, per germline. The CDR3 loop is CASSGDREYEQFF. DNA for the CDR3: TGTGCCAGCAGTGGGGACAGGGAATACGAGCAGTTCTTC.

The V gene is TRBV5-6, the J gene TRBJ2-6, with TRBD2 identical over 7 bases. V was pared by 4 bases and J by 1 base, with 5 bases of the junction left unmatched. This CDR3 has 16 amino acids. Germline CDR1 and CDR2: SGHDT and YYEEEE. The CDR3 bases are TGTGCCAGCAGCCTACTAGCGTTGTCTGGGGCCAACGTCCTGACTTTC. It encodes CASSLLALSGANVLTF.

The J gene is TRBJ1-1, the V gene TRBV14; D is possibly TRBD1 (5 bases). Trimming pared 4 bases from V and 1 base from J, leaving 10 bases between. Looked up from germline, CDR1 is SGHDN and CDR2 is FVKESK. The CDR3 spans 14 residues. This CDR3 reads CASSPRVGNTEAFF. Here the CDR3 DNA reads TGTGCCAGCAGCCCCAGGGTCGGGAACACTGAAGCTTTCTTT. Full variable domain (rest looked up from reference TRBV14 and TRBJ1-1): EAGVTQFPSHSVIEKGQTVTLRCDPISGHDNLYWYRRVMGKEIKFLLHFVKESKQDESGMPNNRFLAERTGGTYSTLKVQPAELEDSGVYFCASSPRVGNTEAFFGQGTRLTVV.

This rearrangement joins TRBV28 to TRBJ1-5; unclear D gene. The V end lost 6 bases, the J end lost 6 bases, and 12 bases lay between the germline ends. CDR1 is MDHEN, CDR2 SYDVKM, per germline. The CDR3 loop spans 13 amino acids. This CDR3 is CASRMRSGQPQHF. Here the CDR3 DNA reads TGTGCCAGCAGAATGAGGTCTGGTCAGCCCCAGCATTTT.

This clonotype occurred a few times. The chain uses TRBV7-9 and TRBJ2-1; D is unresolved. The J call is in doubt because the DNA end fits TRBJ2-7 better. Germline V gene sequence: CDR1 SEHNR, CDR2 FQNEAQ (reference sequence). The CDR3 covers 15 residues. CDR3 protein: CASSALRSSYNEQYF. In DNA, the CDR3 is TGTGCCAGCAGCGCCCTAAGGAGCTCCTACAATGAGCAGTACTTC.

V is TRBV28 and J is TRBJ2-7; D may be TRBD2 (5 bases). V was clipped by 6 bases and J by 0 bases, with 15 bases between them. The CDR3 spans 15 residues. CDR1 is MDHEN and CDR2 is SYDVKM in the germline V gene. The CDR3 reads CASRNPGIPSYEQYF. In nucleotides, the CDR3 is TGTGCCAGCAGGAATCCCGGGATCCCCTCCTACGAGCAGTACTTC.

As DNA, the CDR3 is TGTGCCAGCAGCTTAAACCTAGCGGGTTCCCAAGAGACCCAGTACTTC. As protein: CASSLNLAGSQETQYF. This chain joins TRBV7-9 and TRBJ2-5, with 8 positions matching TRBD2. This CDR3 comprises 16 residues. The trim removed 2 bases at V and 1 base at J, leaving 6 bases unmatched. Per germline, CDR1 SEHNR and CDR2 FQNEAQ (reference sequence).

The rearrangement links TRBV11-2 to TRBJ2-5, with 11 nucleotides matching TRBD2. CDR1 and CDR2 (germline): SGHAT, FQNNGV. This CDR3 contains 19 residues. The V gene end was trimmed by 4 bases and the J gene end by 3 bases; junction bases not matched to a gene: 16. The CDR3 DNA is TGTGCCAGCAGCTCCCCGCCCGGACTAGCGGGCCAGCAAAAAGAGACCCAGTACTTC. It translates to CASSSPPGLAGQQKETQYF.

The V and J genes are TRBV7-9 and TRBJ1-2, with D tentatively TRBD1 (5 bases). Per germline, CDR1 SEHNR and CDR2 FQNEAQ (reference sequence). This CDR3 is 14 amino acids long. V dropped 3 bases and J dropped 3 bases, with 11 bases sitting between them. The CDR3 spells CASSFWGPDYGYTF. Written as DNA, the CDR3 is TGTGCCAGCAGCTTTTGGGGACCGGACTATGGCTACACCTTC. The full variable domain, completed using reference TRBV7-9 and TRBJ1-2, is DTGVSQNPRHKITKRGQNVTFRCDPISEHNRLYWYRQTLGQGPEFLTYFQNEAQLEKSRLLSDRFSAERPKGSFSTLEIQRTEQGDSAMYLCASSFWGPDYGYTFGSGTRLTVV.

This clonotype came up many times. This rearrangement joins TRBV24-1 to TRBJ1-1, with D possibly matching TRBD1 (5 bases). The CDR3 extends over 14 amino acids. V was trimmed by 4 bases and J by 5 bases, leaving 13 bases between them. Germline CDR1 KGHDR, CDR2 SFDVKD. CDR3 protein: CATSEEPTVTEAFF. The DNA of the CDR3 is TGTGCCACCAGTGAGGAGCCGACAGTTACTGAAGCTTTCTTT.

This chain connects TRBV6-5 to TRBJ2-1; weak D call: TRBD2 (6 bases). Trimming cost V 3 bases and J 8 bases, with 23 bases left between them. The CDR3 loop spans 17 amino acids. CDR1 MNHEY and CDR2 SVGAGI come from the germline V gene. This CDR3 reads CASSYGGAWGTGYEQFF. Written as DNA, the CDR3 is TGTGCCAGCAGTTATGGGGGTGCTTGGGGGACTGGGTATGAGCAGTTCTTC.

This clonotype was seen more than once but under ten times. In DNA, the CDR3 is TGTGCCAGCTCACGGGGGAGGGACAATGAGCAGTACTTC. Translating it yields CASSRGRDNEQYF. The J gene is TRBJ2-7, the V gene TRBV12-3 or TRBV12-4, with D possibly matching TRBD2 (7 bases). The V end lost 8 bases, the J end lost 7 bases, and 18 bases lay between the germline ends. The CDR3 totals 13 residues.

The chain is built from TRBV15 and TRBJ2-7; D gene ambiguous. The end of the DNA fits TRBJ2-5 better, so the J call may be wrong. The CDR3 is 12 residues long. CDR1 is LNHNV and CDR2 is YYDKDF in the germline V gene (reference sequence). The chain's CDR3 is CATSRDHETQYF. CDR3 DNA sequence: TGTGCCACCAGCAGAGATCACGAGACCCAGTACTTC.

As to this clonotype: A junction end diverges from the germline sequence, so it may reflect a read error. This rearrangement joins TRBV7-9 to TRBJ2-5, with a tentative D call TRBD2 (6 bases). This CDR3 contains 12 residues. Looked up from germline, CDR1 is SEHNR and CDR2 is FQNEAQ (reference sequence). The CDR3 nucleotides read TGTTCCAGCGGGCTGATCCAAGAGACCCAGTACTTC. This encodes CSSGLIQETQYF.

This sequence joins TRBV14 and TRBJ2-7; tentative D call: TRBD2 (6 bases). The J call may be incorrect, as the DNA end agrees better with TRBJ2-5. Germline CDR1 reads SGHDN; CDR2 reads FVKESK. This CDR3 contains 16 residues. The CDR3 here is CASSQGGGIGRETQYF. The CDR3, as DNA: TGTGCCAGCAGCCAAGGCGGAGGGATCGGTAGGGAGACCCAGTACTTC.

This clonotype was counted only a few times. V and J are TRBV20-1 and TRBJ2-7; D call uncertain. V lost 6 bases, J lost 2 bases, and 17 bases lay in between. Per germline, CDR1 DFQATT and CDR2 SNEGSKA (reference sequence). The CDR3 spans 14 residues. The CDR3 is CSALTASFAYEQYF. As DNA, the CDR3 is TGCAGTGCCCTCACGGCCAGCTTCGCCTACGAGCAGTACTTC.

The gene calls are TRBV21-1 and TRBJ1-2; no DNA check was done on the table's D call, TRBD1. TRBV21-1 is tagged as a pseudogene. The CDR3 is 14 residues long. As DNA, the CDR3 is TGTGCCAGCAGCCTGTGGGGGGGGGACTATGGCTACACCTTC. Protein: CASSLWGGDYGYTF.

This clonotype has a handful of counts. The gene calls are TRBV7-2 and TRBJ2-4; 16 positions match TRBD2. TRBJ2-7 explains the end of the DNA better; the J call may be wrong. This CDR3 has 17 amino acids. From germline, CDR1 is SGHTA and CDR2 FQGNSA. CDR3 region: CASSLGGLAGGPYEQYF. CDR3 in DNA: TGTGCCAGCAGCTTGGGGGGACTAGCGGGAGGGCCGTACGAGCAGTACTTC.

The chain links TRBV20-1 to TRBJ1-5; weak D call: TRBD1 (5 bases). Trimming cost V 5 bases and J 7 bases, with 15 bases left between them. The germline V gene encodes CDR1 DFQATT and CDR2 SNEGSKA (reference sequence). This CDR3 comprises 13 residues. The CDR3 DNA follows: TGCAGTGCTTGGGGGTCACCGGACCAGCCCCAGCATTTT. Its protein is CSAWGSPDQPQHF.

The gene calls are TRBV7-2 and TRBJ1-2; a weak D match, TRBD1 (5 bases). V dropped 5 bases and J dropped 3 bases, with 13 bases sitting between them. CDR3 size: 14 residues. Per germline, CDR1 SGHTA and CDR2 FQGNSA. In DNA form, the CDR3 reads TGTGCCAGCAGCCGACAGAGTTCAGACTATGGCTACACCTTC. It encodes CASSRQSSDYGYTF.